A single TCR beta chain is shown here with its context. This clone occurred a few times. Its recognized antigen is unknown. The sample holds no much larger clone one base away, and base qualities are not on file. The data were obtained in a study of blood T cell repertoires in COVID-19 (dated by TCRdb to about 2020). General notes on the study: The collaborator samples originated in the United States, Italy and Spain and spanned the acute and convalescent phases of COVID-19. Subjects who had been exposed to COVID-19, were actively infected with it, or had recovered from it provided the deeply sampled blood TCRbeta repertoires that made up the dataset. A freely available public database, intended as a resource for researchers studying the immune response to SARS-CoV-2, is where the repertoires were released. Sample metadata almost always included a de-identified subject ID, COVID-19 status, age in years and sex. The material from the prospective study consisted of cDNA or gDNA derived from T cells, B-cell-depleted T cells, or PBMCs. Where available, HLA class I and class II types were obtained from metadata supplied by the sample provider rather than from assay-based typing. The samples were drawn from the first 160 participants of the ongoing ImmuneRACE study and from roughly 1,300 subjects provided by 6 global collaborators. Broader findings and caveats from the paper: Clinical and demographic metadata were provided uncurated, with the amount varying by source and participant.

Whole blood was collected in K2EDTA tubes by collaborating institutions according to the institutions' own protocols. Collaborator samples were shipped for TCRbeta analysis as frozen whole blood, isolated PBMCs, or DNA extracted from either sample type. Including the terminal cysteine and phenylalanine, the CDR3 comprises 17 residues. This entry keeps only the CDR3 DNA: 51 bases, framed from base 1. The germline V gene yields SGHVS for CDR1 and FNYEAQ for CDR2. V is reduced by 5 bases and J by 1 base, leaving a spacing of 20 bases between them. TCRbeta CDR3 regions were amplified from genomic DNA using the immunoSEQ Assay, a bias-controlled multiplex PCR. The authors processed their data as follows. The number of nucleated cells in each sample was estimated by amplification of reference gene primers within the assay. Sequence reads were collapsed and filtered to measure the absolute abundance of every unique TCRbeta CDR3 rearrangement. For each sample, productive Simpson clonality was calculated as the square root of Simpson's diversity index across productive rearrangements. TCRdb obtained this table from immuneACCESS and retained in-frame rearrangements with V and J assigned. These tables miss some clones; where compared with another copy, unresolved V genes account for less than half of the shortfall, and the remainder is unexplained. V and J calls and clone size come straight from that table; D and trimming were deduced from the DNA. The sample includes hundreds of thousands of clones, with about nine tenths observed a single time. Roughly 1.4% of the sample rests with the top ten.

The source material was peripheral blood. The chain couples TRBV7-6 to TRBJ2-5; D gene: possibly TRBD1, on 6 matching bases. The source of this sequence is a woman aged 30 to 39 with active or convalescent COVID-19. The CDR3 has the sequence CASSPQGIQEVQETQYF. The nucleotides read TGTGCCAGCAGCCCCCAGGGGATCCAGGAGGTCCAAGAGACCCAGTACTTC.